The 3 T cell receptor beta chains presented below share a single source sample, sequenced in a study of T cell repertoires in cytomegalovirus infection. TCRdb reprocessed the reads via MiXCR and lists one record per CDR3 protein. The sample records about 180,000 distinct CDR3 sequences, roughly 14% being singletons. The sample consisted of PBMCs. The receptor set was obtained from a human donor in good health (CMV status not recorded). Some clones in this sample may be carry-over from other donors' samples.

This clonotype was counted many times. The rearrangement joins TRBV7-2 to TRBJ1-2; D is undetermined. V was trimmed by 4 bases and J by 6 bases, leaving 9 bases between them. This CDR3 has 12 residues. Germline V CDR1 and CDR2: SGHTA, FQGNSA. The DNA of the CDR3 is TGTGCCAGCAGCTCTTCATGGGATGGCTACACCTTC. Translating gives CASSSSWDGYTF.

The chain uses TRBV11-2 and TRBJ2-1; 9 nucleotides match TRBD1. The CDR3 extends over 17 amino acids. J gave up 2 bases and V 3 bases, and 8 bases lay outside the gene matches. CDR1 and CDR2 (germline): SGHAT, FQNNGV. CDR3 in DNA: TGTGCCAGCAGCTTCGGGGACAGGGATTCCCCCTACAATGAGCAGTTCTTC. Translating it yields CASSFGDRDSPYNEQFF.

The chain couples TRBV29-1 to TRBJ1-2, with D maybe TRBD1 (5 bases). Trimming cost V 3 bases and J 1 base, with 12 bases left between them. This CDR3 has 14 residues. In germline, CDR1 is SQVTM, CDR2 ANQGSEA. The CDR3 DNA sequence: TGCAGCGTTGAGATTGGGACGTTTAACTATGGCTACACCTTC. The encoded protein is CSVEIGTFNYGYTF.